Given below is one T cell receptor (beta chain) in context. What this receptor recognizes is not known. Base qualities are not provided; no much larger clone lies one nucleotide away. The CDR3 runs 16 residues from the cysteine to the phenylalanine. Only CDR3 DNA is held: 48 bases, read in frame from base 1. After removal of 5 bases from V and 0 bases from J, the junction retains 8 bases not matched to a gene. From a lookup of the germline V gene (reference sequence), CDR1 and CDR2 are MNHEY and SMNVEV. The source of the sample is a study of cytomegalovirus exposure and HLA in healthy donors listed by TCRdb under 2017. Broadly, across the study: An earlier analysis of some 550 of the donors reported 250 to 350 Gb of sequence data and approximately 110 million unique TCR beta sequences from roughly 200 million T cells. Around 320 gigabases of sequencing data and approximately 85 million unique TCR sequences were included in an early release covering around 650 HLA-typed donors. The genetic ancestry cluster associated with self-reported Caucasian donors included 81% of the roughly 380 genotyped donors. The aim of the study was to test whether cataloging public T cell receptors could identify signatures of past pathogen exposure. The study profiled the T cell repertoires of more than 500 subjects by immunosequencing and related them to cytomegalovirus serostatus. A separate validation cohort of over a hundred different subjects was used in addition to the approximately 640-subject first cohort. High-throughput TCR immunosequencing, statistical association of individual TCRs with disease status, and machine learning were combined to predict cytomegalovirus infection status. A later analysis re-analyzed previously published TCR beta repertoires from approximately 670 donors and added high-resolution HLA genotyping to study TCR occurrence patterns. In the later analysis, no new phenotypic data were used to find candidate immune exposures; instead, reliance was placed on TCR beta sequences and their occurrence across donors. In an earlier analysis of several hundred of the donors, high-throughput TCR beta sequencing was used to judge whether each TCR beta V gene segment behaved as functional or pseudogenic. Donor age, sex, ethnicity and CMV serostatus were collected together with the repertoire data. A later genetic analysis took genome-wide SNP genotypes for about 65% of the roughly 670 donors and used that subset as a discovery cohort. All discovery cohort repertoires had been generated using a single sequencing platform. HLA typing included class I and class II loci at four-digit resolution. Typing coverage differed by locus: A, B, C, DRB1 and DQB1 were typed in roughly 620-640 donors, DQA1 in 500 to 550, DPA1 in 600 to 610, and DPB1 in just under 480. Roughly 5 DR-DQ haplotypes were handled as single units for association and clustering, since linkage in the cohort was strong. Among about 400 genotyped donors of the cohort, an average of around 250,000 unique TCR beta nucleotide sequences was sequenced per donor, of which about 19% were non-productive.

The full study reports these points: A later genetic analysis reported fewer N-insertions in productive TCRs among donors in an Asian-associated ancestry cluster than the roughly 640-donor mean. Only TCR beta chains were sequenced in this cohort, and the absence of alpha or paired-chain data limited detectable features. While some public TCRs were present in many individuals, most TCR sequences turned up only very rarely across donors. Some IMGT-functional V segments, including TRBV6-2 and TRBV6-3, could not be distinguished by the 87-base-pair reads and were therefore excluded. An earlier analysis of approximately 500 of the donors showed that most TCR beta V segments appeared in productive rearrangements either about 87% or about 30% of the time, which broadly matched IMGT annotations. The sequencing pipeline was judged likely to have produced a cluster of highly shared sequence variants as a technical artifact. A total of some 180 TCR beta chains were listed by the study as associated with cytomegalovirus. A later genetic analysis associated a missense DCLRE1C variant with V-gene and J-gene trimming of TCR beta chains, and an independent cohort replicated the association. According to a later analysis, most CMV-associated TCR beta chains appeared to be HLA-restricted, and the HLA associations seemed to be driven largely by CMV exposure. Compared with equally common non-associated chains, HLA-associated TCR beta chains in a later analysis were more clonally expanded and had lower generation probabilities. A further reported finding was that TCR beta sequences accurately predicted the HLA-A and HLA-B alleles for most subjects in the first cohort. Three of the identified cytomegalovirus-associated TCR beta chains were confirmed in vitro to be specific for cytomegalovirus antigens. In a later analysis, TCR association rates were found to vary across HLA loci, with the most associated TCRs seen for DRB1 alleles and the fewest for HLA-C alleles. Linkage disequilibrium might explain the correlated functional status among segregating V segments, but an unknown experimental factor could not be ruled out. Cytomegalovirus status was reported to be diagnosed by the classifier with high specificity and sensitivity in both the original and validation cohorts. A later analysis associated about 16,000 TCR beta sequences with specific HLA alleles at a false discovery rate of 0.05. The authors suggested that the approach could potentially be generalized to other disease states and immunological phenotypes. The earlier analysis of 587 of the donors excluded 15 to 20 rarely observed V segments, including chromosome 9 orphons, because counts were too low. Because HLA typing was missing for some donors at each locus, association tests included only the typed subset. CMV serostatus was the only immune exposure information available for the cohort. According to a later analysis, parvovirus B19, influenza, CMV and Epstein-Barr virus appeared linked to several top co-occurrence clusters. The presence/absence analyses assumed that sequencing depth was roughly uniform across donors, and that assumption may not be true. Assigning TCR associations to individual alleles was difficult when HLA alleles, especially DR and DQ, strongly co-occurred.

The cohort consisted of some 670 healthy bone marrow donors. At the time of sampling, every cohort member was nominally healthy, though immune exposures that went unrecorded were likely present. The donor tested CMV seronegative and was one of the 352 seronegative cohort members. A peripheral blood sample was collected from each donor, and TCR beta sequencing was performed on peripheral blood mononuclear cells. Genomic DNA extraction from the blood cell samples was performed with the Qiagen DNeasy Blood Extraction Kit. Libraries were prepared through the immunoSEQ multiplex PCR assay. A mixture of 60 forward primers for TCR Vbeta segments and 13 reverse primers for TCR Jbeta segments was used in the multiplex PCR. The CDR3 region of rearranged TCR beta genes was amplified from genomic DNA by a multiplex PCR assay. The amplified TCR beta libraries were sequenced on the Illumina HiSeq System as 87-base-pair reads. Per the authors' processing: In a later analysis, about 80 million unique TCR beta chains were counted across the 500 to 850 repertoires, and approximately 11 million of these chains were shared by at least two donors. A nearest-neighbor algorithm error-corrected the raw reads and collapsed the reads into unique sequences, merging closely related sequences to remove PCR and sequencing errors. Alignment of CDR3 sequences to IMGT reference sequences was used to assign V, D and J gene segments. For a sequence to be retained, at least a six-nucleotide match to both a V gene segment and a J gene segment was required. A rearrangement counted as productive if the CDR3 had no stop codons and remained in frame with V and J, and every other rearrangement counted as non-productive. CDR3 was defined according to IMGT convention as the region running from the second conserved V-encoded cysteine to the conserved J-encoded phenylalanine. In an earlier analysis of around 600 of the donors, sequences lacking an unambiguous match to a single V gene segment were excluded. In an earlier analysis of a few hundred of the donors, a V segment was called functional when productive rearrangements were above 56.7%, and segregating when the standard deviation between donors exceeded 5%. To diagnose cytomegalovirus status from the catalog of TCR beta chain sequences, a statistical classification framework was built. V and J gene assignment, in a later analysis, came from comparing TCR nucleotide sequences with IMGT/GENE-DB human TR gene sequences. The TCRdist pipeline was used in a later analysis to assign CDR3 sequences and most-parsimonious VDJ recombination scenarios. In a later analysis, every TCR beta chain was defined by the combination of its CDR3 amino acid sequence and its V-gene family, and reads without a unique V-gene family were dropped. To address suspected cross-contamination and a sequencing artifact, a later analysis removed a few hundred highly shared, low-generation-probability nucleotide sequences. In a later analysis, a clonal expansion index was calculated for each public chain from normalized within-repertoire ranks of inferred template counts. A later analysis computed generation probabilities with a VDJ recombination model fitted to out-of-frame rearrangements, and checked the results against IGoR. Hypergeometric tests were used in a later analysis to score TCR-TCR, TCR-HLA and TCR-CMV co-occurrence, with a repertoire-size bias correction applied to the TCR pairs. In a later analysis, false discovery rates were estimated by permuting HLA or CMV assignments 20 times. A later analysis grouped co-occurring TCRs with DBSCAN, adding TCRdist sequence similarity when clustering within HLA-allele-positive subsets. Co-occurrence clustering excluded repertoires with fewer than 30,000 or more than 120,000 public chains, plus five with anomalous nucleotide sharing. As stored in TCRdb, this immuneACCESS dataset retains in-frame rearrangements with V and J assigned. A fraction of the clones does not appear; measured against another copy, unresolved V genes explain less than half of the discrepancy, and the remainder lacks a known reason. From that table come the V and J calls and clone size; the DNA was used to work out D and trimming. Here the sample has about 140,000 clones; roughly 66% occur a single time. 6.5% of the sample is taken by the ten largest.

The source of this sequence is a woman between 55 and 75 years old in good health and CMV-seronegative. The sample comprised PBMCs. The V gene is TRBV27 and the J gene is TRBJ2-5; 8 nucleotides in the junction match TRBD1. At the DNA level, the sequence is TGTGCCAGCAGTACCGGACAGGGCCTTTACCAAGAGACCCAGTACTTC. The resulting protein is CASSTGQGLYQETQYF.